What follows are 32 T cell receptor beta chains derived from one specimen sequenced in a study of T cell responses to AZD1222 COVID-19 vaccine. Measured with immunoSEQ multiplex PCR; TCRdb has only the in-frame clones, and not every one. The repertoire holds 120,000 or so clones, with approximately 88% as singletons. The sequencing here drew on peripheral blood, taken on day 0 of AZD1222 vaccination. The receptors originated from an adult in good health.

This chain connects TRBV27 to TRBJ1-4, with D possibly TRBD1 on 5 matching bases. V was cut by 5 bases and J by 0 bases, with 10 bases left in between. In germline, CDR1 is MNHEY, CDR2 SMNVEV (reference sequence). The CDR3 sequence is 15 residues long. The chain's CDR3 is CASSPKQATNEKLFF. The CDR3 nucleotides are TGTGCCAGCAGTCCGAAACAGGCAACTAATGAAAAACTGTTTTTT.

V usage is TRBV4-1 and J usage is TRBJ2-6; tentative D call: TRBD1 (5 bases). The CDR3 consists of 15 residues. V was shortened by 3 bases and J by 4 bases, with 10 bases between the two germline ends. Germline V lookup: CDR1 MGHRA, CDR2 YSYEKL. This CDR3 reads CASSHAGLGANVLTF. CDR3 bases: TGCGCCAGCAGCCATGCAGGGTTAGGGGCCAACGTCCTGACTTTC.

The chain combines TRBV3-1 (or the pseudogene TRBV3-2) with TRBJ2-5; 12 bases fit TRBD2. Germline V gene data show CDR1 as LGHDT and CDR2 as YNNKEL (reference sequence). V dropped 1 base and J dropped 4; count of bases not matched to a gene: 4. The CDR3 runs to 16 residues. CDR3 residues: CASSQGLAGVGETQYF. In DNA form, the CDR3 reads TGTGCCAGCAGCCAAGGACTAGCGGGAGTTGGAGAGACCCAGTACTTC.

The genes are TRBV25-1 and TRBJ1-4, with TRBD1 as a possible D gene (5 bases). Trimming left V 0 bases short and J 8 bases short, with 10 bases between. The germline V gene encodes CDR1 MGHDK and CDR2 SYGVNS. This CDR3 is built from 14 residues. CDR3 nucleotides: TGTGCCAGCAGTGAATACGGGGGTGGGGAAAAACTGTTTTTT. Its protein is CASSEYGGGEKLFF. The complete variable domain, with remaining parts taken from reference TRBV25-1 and TRBJ1-4, reads EADIYQTPRYLVIGTGKKITLECSQTMGHDKMYWYQQDPGMELHLIHYSYGVNSTEKGDLSSESTVSRIRTEHFPLTLESARPSHTSQYLCASSEYGGGEKLFFGSGTQLSVL.

The chain links TRBV5-1 to TRBJ2-7; D call uncertain. The CDR3 contains 14 residues. Germline lookup yields CDR1 SGHRS and CDR2 YFSETQ. Between the trimmed V and J ends, which lost 4 bases and 7 bases, there was a span of 18 bases. Here the CDR3 reads CASSPHSNLLEQYF. CDR3 DNA sequence: TGCGCCAGCAGCCCGCATTCTAACCTCTTAGAGCAGTACTTC.

The V call is TRBV5-6, the J call TRBJ2-1; TRBD2 matches 7 bases. The CDR3 totals 15 residues. CDR1 SGHDT and CDR2 YYEEEE come from the germline V gene. V dropped 5 bases and J dropped 9; count of bases not matched to a gene: 14. CDR3 loop: CASRPPNPSGGEQFF. For the CDR3, the DNA is TGTGCCAGCAGGCCACCCAATCCTAGCGGAGGTGAGCAGTTCTTC.

This clone has just one count. This chain connects TRBV28 to TRBJ1-4; D remains ambiguous. The V and J ends lost 10 bases and 8 bases respectively, with 20 bases between them. The germline V gene has CDR1 MDHEN and CDR2 SYDVKM. The CDR3 sequence is 14 residues long. The CDR3 is CATLRRLDSEKLFF. The CDR3 coding sequence is TGTGCCACCTTGAGGCGTCTGGATAGCGAAAAACTGTTTTTT.

The chain employs TRBV3-1 (or the pseudogene TRBV3-2) and TRBJ2-1; 7 nucleotides agree with TRBD2. CDR1 is LGHDT and CDR2 is YNNKEL in the germline V gene (reference sequence). This CDR3 has 15 amino acids. V gave up 2 bases and J gave up 1 base; unmatched junction bases: 2. CDR3 nucleotides: TGTGCCAGCAGCCAAACGGGGGGATCCTACAATGAGCAGTTCTTC. It yields the protein CASSQTGGSYNEQFF.

The chain combines TRBV5-4 with TRBJ2-7; 10 bases align to TRBD1. Losses at the gene ends were 3 bases for V and 5 bases for J; bases not matched to a gene: 5. Per germline, CDR1 SGHNT and CDR2 YYREEE (reference sequence). This CDR3 contains 14 residues. CDR3 nucleotides: TGTGCCAGCAGCTCCCGACAGGGGGCCGACGAGCAGTACTTC. This sequence encodes CASSSRQGADEQYF.

The chain recombines TRBV14 with TRBJ1-6; 10 nucleotides match TRBD1. The junction had 3 bases not matched to a gene; V was cut back by 0 bases and J by 10 bases. This CDR3 has 15 residues. Germline CDR1 SGHDN, CDR2 FVKESK. The CDR3 spells CASSQDWTGGSPLHF. Written as DNA, the CDR3 is TGTGCCAGCAGCCAAGATTGGACAGGGGGGTCACCCCTCCACTTT. Full variable domain (outside the CDR3, taken from reference TRBV14 and TRBJ1-6): EAGVTQFPSHSVIEKGQTVTLRCDPISGHDNLYWYRRVMGKEIKFLLHFVKESKQDESGMPNNRFLAERTGGTYSTLKVQPAELEDSGVYFCASSQDWTGGSPLHFGNGTRLTVT.

This chain links TRBV7-9 with TRBJ1-4; a possible D gene is TRBD1 (6 bases). Trimming left V 5 bases short and J 5 bases short, with 15 bases between. The CDR3 is 15 residues long. Germline CDR1 is SEHNR and CDR2 is FQNEAQ (reference sequence). The CDR3 region is CASSPPDSLNEKLFF. Written as DNA, the CDR3 is TGTGCCAGCAGCCCGCCGGACAGTCTAAATGAAAAACTGTTTTTT. The full variable domain, rest sourced from reference TRBV7-9 and TRBJ1-4, is DTGVSQNPRHKITKRGQNVTFRCDPISEHNRLYWYRQTLGQGPEFLTYFQNEAQLEKSRLLSDRFSAERPKGSFSTLEIQRTEQGDSAMYLCASSPPDSLNEKLFFGSGTQLSVL.

The chain carries TRBV19 and TRBJ1-1; tentatively, D is TRBD1 (5 bases). The CDR3 extends over 13 amino acids. The germline V and J ends were trimmed by 8 bases and 7 bases, with 17 bases remaining between them. The germline V gene has CDR1 LNHDA and CDR2 SQIVND (reference sequence). This CDR3 is CASSQGRGDEAFF. The CDR3 nucleotides are TGTGCCAGTTCTCAGGGCCGAGGGGATGAAGCTTTCTTT.

CDR3 DNA sequence: TGTGCCAGCAGCGCCCGGGACGGAAAATCCTACGAGCAGTACTTC. Translating gives CASSARDGKSYEQYF. The chain recombines TRBV9 with TRBJ2-7; D tentatively reads TRBD1 or TRBD2 (5 bases each). V was pared by 3 bases and J by 1 base, with 14 bases between. CDR3 length: 15 residues. CDR1 is SGDLS, CDR2 YYNGEE, per germline.

This sequence joins TRBV11-2 and TRBJ1-2; D remains unclear. Between the trimmed V and J ends, which lost 8 bases and 2 bases, there was a span of 9 bases. CDR3 size: 12 residues. Germline V gene sequence: CDR1 SGHAT, CDR2 FQNNGV. The CDR3 DNA follows: TGTGCCAGCGCGGGCCTCAACTATGGCTACACCTTC. Its translation is CASAGLNYGYTF.

This chain joins TRBV5-4 and TRBJ1-1; D gene uncertain. V was cut by 1 base and J by 0 bases, with 7 bases left in between. Per the germline V gene, CDR1 is SGHNT and CDR2 is YYREEE (reference sequence). CDR3 length: 14 amino acids. The CDR3 is CASSLTEMNTEAFF. The CDR3 nucleotides read TGTGCCAGCAGCTTGACGGAAATGAACACTGAAGCTTTCTTT.

This rearrangement joins TRBV5-1 to TRBJ1-6; D is undetermined. Trimming left V 1 base short and J 10 bases short, with 9 bases between. Germline V lookup: CDR1 SGHRS, CDR2 YFSETQ. This CDR3 has 13 amino acids. CDR3 coding DNA: TGCGCCAGCAGCTTGTCCACGGGGTCACCCCTCCACTTT. It yields the protein CASSLSTGSPLHF.

The chain employs TRBV5-6 and TRBJ1-2; 7 bases are shared with TRBD1. In germline, CDR1 is SGHDT, CDR2 YYEEEE. CDR3 length: 17 residues. The V gene end was trimmed by 2 bases and the J gene end by 5 bases; junction bases not matched to a gene: 15. In DNA, the CDR3 is TGTGCCAGCAGCTTCGGGACAGCTGATCGGGCTAGGTATGGCTACACCTTC. Translated, it gives CASSFGTADRARYGYTF.

This clone has only a few counts. The genes are TRBV28 and TRBJ2-1; possibly TRBD2 for D (6 bases). CDR1 and CDR2 (germline): MDHEN, SYDVKM. V lost 3 bases and J 0 bases, leaving 9 bases between the germline ends. The CDR3 contains 15 residues. Here the CDR3 DNA reads TGTGCCAGCAGTTTTGGCGGGACCTCCTACAATGAGCAGTTCTTC. The encoded protein is CASSFGGTSYNEQFF.

This rearrangement joins TRBV11-2 to TRBJ2-5; TRBD1 matches at 7 bases. The germline V gene has CDR1 SGHAT and CDR2 FQNNGV. The CDR3 has 16 residues. V was clipped by 6 bases and J by 2 bases; unmatched bases: 12. DNA of the CDR3: TGTGCCAGCAGTTCCGGTGAGGGGGCCATTCAAGAGACCCAGTACTTC. This codes for CASSSGEGAIQETQYF.

This clone showed up just once. V and J are TRBV7-9 and TRBJ2-4, with D possibly being TRBD1 (8 bases). V shed 5 bases and J shed 8 bases, with 19 bases lying between them. This CDR3 is 15 amino acids long. The germline V gene encodes CDR1 SEHNR and CDR2 FQNEAQ (reference sequence). CDR3 loop: CASSDRGSGGYIQYF. The CDR3 region has the DNA TGTGCCAGCAGCGACAGGGGTTCGGGAGGCTACATTCAGTACTTC.

The chain recombines TRBV30 with TRBJ1-1; the D is unclear. Trimming left V 0 bases short and J 1 base short, with 6 bases between. The CDR3 runs 13 residues. Germline CDR1 GTSNPN, CDR2 SVGIG (reference sequence). The chain's CDR3 is CAWSVSTNTEAFF. The DNA for the CDR3 is TGTGCCTGGAGTGTATCAACGAACACTGAAGCTTTCTTT.

The chain joins TRBV27 to TRBJ1-5; D is unclear. The CDR3 extends over 13 amino acids. The V end was cut by 3 bases, the J end by 1 base, with 4 bases between. Germline values: CDR1 MNHEY, CDR2 SMNVEV (reference sequence). The CDR3 sequence is CASSFFSNQPQHF. CDR3 bases: TGTGCCAGCAGTTTCTTCAGCAATCAGCCCCAGCATTTT.

This chain joins TRBV6-5 and TRBJ2-7, with D perhaps given as TRBD1 or TRBD2 (5 bases each). From germline, CDR1 is MNHEY and CDR2 SVGAGI. This CDR3 is 15 amino acids long. V lost 3 bases to trimming and J lost 0 bases, with 12 bases between them. CDR3: CASSYGGRSSYEQYF. CDR3 in DNA: TGTGCCAGCAGTTATGGGGGTAGGAGCTCCTACGAGCAGTACTTC.

The CDR3 DNA reads TGTGCCAGCAGCTTCGGGACACCGATCCTGGGTGGCTACACCTTC. This codes for CASSFGTPILGGYTF. V gene TRBV5-5 combines with J gene TRBJ1-2, with D possibly being TRBD1 (6 bases). This CDR3 is 15 amino acids long. Trimming pared 2 bases from V and 7 bases from J, leaving 18 bases between. Germline V gene lookup returns CDR1 SGHKS and CDR2 YYEKEE (reference sequence).

The V gene is TRBV14, the J gene TRBJ1-4, with unresolved D. In germline, CDR1 is SGHDN, CDR2 FVKESK. Trimming left V 1 base short and J 5 bases short, with 11 bases between. This CDR3 is built from 15 residues. The CDR3 bases are TGTGCCAGCAGCCAAGGGCGAAAAACCAATGAAAAACTGTTTTTT. It encodes CASSQGRKTNEKLFF.

J is TRBJ2-1 and V is TRBV5-4, with 7 nucleotides matching TRBD1. This CDR3 contains 14 residues. After removal of 2 bases from V and 8 bases from J, the junction contained 7 bases not matched to a gene. CDR1 SGHNT and CDR2 YYREEE come from the germline V gene (reference sequence). The DNA for the CDR3 is TGTGCCAGCAGCTTTCTAGGGGGCGTGGATGAGCAGTTCTTC. This gives the protein CASSFLGGVDEQFF.

The CDR3 coding sequence is TGTGCCAGCAGGCAAGCCCCCTGGAATGGCTACACCTTC. Amino acid sequence: CASRQAPWNGYTF. The gene calls are TRBV7-9 and TRBJ1-2, with no clear D. Looked up from germline, CDR1 is SEHNR and CDR2 is FQNEAQ (reference sequence). The CDR3 has 13 amino acids. V was shortened by 6 bases and J by 6 bases, with 14 bases between the two germline ends.

J is TRBJ2-3 and V is TRBV18; TRBD1 matches at 10 bases. V shed 4 bases and J 3 bases; nucleotides not matched to a gene: 7. This CDR3 is built from 16 residues. In germline, CDR1 is KGHSH, CDR2 LQKENI. In DNA form, the CDR3 reads TGTGCCAGCTCACAAGGGACAGGGGTCGGGACAGATACGCAGTATTTT. Translating it yields CASSQGTGVGTDTQYF.

This chain links TRBV6-5 with TRBJ1-1; D call uncertain. CDR1 and CDR2 (germline): MNHEY, SVGAGI. Trimming removed 6 bases at V and 3 bases at J, with 11 bases between. The CDR3 spans 13 residues. CDR3 in DNA: TGTGCCAGCAGCCGGCTAAGGGACACTGAAGCTTTCTTT. Its translation: CASSRLRDTEAFF.

This chain joins TRBV5-1 and TRBJ2-3; a weak D match, TRBD1 (6 bases). The CDR3 runs 14 residues. CDR1 is SGHRS, CDR2 YFSETQ, per germline. Deletions cut 0 bases from V and 3 bases from J, with 8 bases between. The CDR3 is CASSLERGTDTQYF. CDR3 DNA sequence: TGCGCCAGCAGCTTGGAGAGGGGGACAGATACGCAGTATTTT.

The chain carries TRBV7-2 and TRBJ1-1, with a weak D call TRBD1 (5 bases). The V end was cut by 4 bases, the J end by 5 bases, with 14 bases between. The V gene's germline CDR1 is SGHTA and CDR2 FQGNSA. The CDR3 has 14 residues. The CDR3 sequence: CASSSGGGRTEAFF. The CDR3 coding sequence is TGTGCCAGCAGCTCCGGGGGAGGGCGGACTGAAGCTTTCTTT.

The V gene is TRBV27, the J gene TRBJ1-2, with TRBD1 as a possible D gene (6 bases). Germline V gene sequence: CDR1 MNHEY, CDR2 SMNVEV (reference sequence). The CDR3 runs 17 residues. Trimming took 5 bases from V and 0 from J, leaving 19 bases between them. The CDR3 spells CASSPRQGLPTNYGYTF. DNA of the CDR3: TGTGCCAGCAGTCCCCGCCAGGGGCTCCCTACTAACTATGGCTACACCTTC.